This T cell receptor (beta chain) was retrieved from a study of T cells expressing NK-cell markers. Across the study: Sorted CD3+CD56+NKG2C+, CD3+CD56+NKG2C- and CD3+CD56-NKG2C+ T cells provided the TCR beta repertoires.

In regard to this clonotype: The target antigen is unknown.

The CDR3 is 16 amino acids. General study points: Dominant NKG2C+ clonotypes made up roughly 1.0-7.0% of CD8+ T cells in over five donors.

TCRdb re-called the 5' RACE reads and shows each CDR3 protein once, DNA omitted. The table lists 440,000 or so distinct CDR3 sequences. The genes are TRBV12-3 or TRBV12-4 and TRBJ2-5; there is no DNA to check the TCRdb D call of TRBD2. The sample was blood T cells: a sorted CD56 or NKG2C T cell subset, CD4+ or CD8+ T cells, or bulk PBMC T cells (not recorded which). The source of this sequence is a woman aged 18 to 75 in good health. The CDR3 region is CASSTGLAGPQETQYF.